These 7 T cell receptor beta chains share one sample of origin, sequenced in a study of shared clonotypes between healthy human individuals. Profiled with immunoSEQ multiplex PCR; TCRdb holds only in-frame clones, not every one. The sample lists around 500,000 clones, roughly 85% seen once, with more than 10% in the top ten. The specimen sequenced was PBMCs. The source of these receptors is a woman in her thirties or forties in good health. Some clones in this sample may be carry-over from other donors' samples.

This clone was observed many times. This chain connects TRBV7-7 to TRBJ2-7, with TRBD2 matching 7 bases. The CDR3 runs 13 residues. CDR1 SSHAT and CDR2 FNYEAQ come from the germline V gene (reference sequence). V trimming: 2 bases; J trimming: 5 bases; junction bases outside the gene matches: 3. CDR3: CASSLSSGDEQYF. CDR3 sequence (DNA): TGTGCCAGCAGCTTATCCAGCGGGGACGAGCAGTACTTC.

This clone was seen a single time. This rearrangement joins TRBV5-6 to TRBJ2-1, with no clear D. The CDR3 is 12 amino acids. Germline CDR1 is SGHDT and CDR2 is YYEEEE. Deletions cut 0 bases from V and 10 bases from J, with 8 bases between. This CDR3 is CASSLARREQFF. As DNA, the CDR3 is TGTGCCAGCAGCTTGGCCAGGCGCGAGCAGTTCTTC.

The CDR3 loop reads CASSQGASSGYEQFF. The CDR3 coding sequence is TGTGCCAGCAGCCAAGGGGCCTCTAGTGGATATGAGCAGTTCTTC. This chain connects TRBV4-2 to TRBJ2-1; D not resolved. CDR3 size: 15 residues. V was cut by 1 base and J by 8 bases, with 15 bases left in between. The germline gives CDR1 LGHNA, CDR2 YNFKEQ.

The CDR3 reads CASSRGDRGLAEAFF. CDR3 bases: TGTGCCAGCTCACGGGGGGACAGGGGGCTGGCTGAAGCTTTCTTT. The rearrangement joins TRBV18 to TRBJ1-1; 12 positions match TRBD1. The CDR3 runs 15 residues. After removal of 4 bases from V and 6 bases from J, the junction contained 6 bases not matched to a gene. CDR1 and CDR2 from the germline V gene are KGHSH and LQKENI.

This clone was detected only a few times. V gene TRBV7-8 combines with J gene TRBJ2-3, with D tentatively TRBD2 (6 bases). The V and J ends lost 2 bases and 4 bases respectively, with 13 bases between them. Germline loops: CDR1 SGHVS, CDR2 FQNEAQ. The CDR3 spans 15 residues. As DNA, the CDR3 is TGTGCCAGCAGCTTAATCACACGGAGGGCAGATACGCAGTATTTT. This codes for CASSLITRRADTQYF.

This chain connects TRBV7-9 to TRBJ2-5; unclear D gene. Looked up from germline, CDR1 is SEHNR and CDR2 is FQNEAQ (reference sequence). The V gene lost 4 bases and the J gene lost 4 bases, with 16 bases spanning the gap. This CDR3 is built from 15 residues. This chain's CDR3 is CASSSPVGPGETQYF. The CDR3 DNA sequence: TGTGCCAGCAGCTCCCCCGTCGGACCCGGAGAGACCCAGTACTTC. Based on the CDR3 plus reference TRBV7-9 and TRBJ2-5, the full variable domain is DTGVSQNPRHKITKRGQNVTFRCDPISEHNRLYWYRQTLGQGPEFLTYFQNEAQLEKSRLLSDRFSAERPKGSFSTLEIQRTEQGDSAMYLCASSSPVGPGETQYFGPGTRLLVL.

V gene TRBV7-2 combines with J gene TRBJ2-7; TRBD2 matches 7 bases. The CDR3 extends over 14 amino acids. Germline V gene data show CDR1 as SGHTA and CDR2 as FQGNSA. Trimming cost V 2 bases and J 2 bases; bases outside gene matches: 3. The chain's CDR3 is CASSLSGLAYEQYF. CDR3 in DNA: TGTGCCAGCAGCTTATCTGGACTAGCCTACGAGCAGTACTTC.